These 9 T cell receptor beta chains came from one sample sequenced in a study of identical twins (dated by TCRdb to the mid-2010s). The receptor library was made with 5' RACE. Sequenced using an Illumina HiSeq 2000. TCRdb trimmed public reads at Q25 via fastp, called clones via MiXCR and kept in-frame beta chains. Each entry merges the rows of one CDR3 protein and shows their most common DNA and genes. The sample includes roughly 490,000 distinct CDR3 sequences, with 13% to 15% observed a single time. The ten largest clones take up approximately 0.98% of the sample. The data were also submitted as part of a second study, on yellow fever vaccine responses in identical twins.

Sequenced sample: CD4+ T cells sorted from blood. Every receptor here comes from a woman aged 18-29 years in good health.

This clonotype showed up many times. The chain links TRBV28 to TRBJ1-4; D is ambiguous. Germline lookup yields CDR1 MDHEN and CDR2 SYDVKM. The CDR3 is made up of 16 amino acids. Trimming took 1 base from V and 0 from J, leaving 9 bases between them. Written as DNA, the CDR3 is TGTGCCAGCAGTTTATCTACAGCCGCAACTAATGAAAAACTGTTTTTT. This codes for CASSLSTAATNEKLFF.

The chain uses TRBV5-1 and TRBJ1-1; tentatively, D is TRBD1 (5 bases). The length of the CDR3 is 14 residues. Between the trimmed V and J ends, which lost 0 bases and 3 bases, there was a span of 9 bases. Germline CDR1 is SGHRS and CDR2 is YFSETQ. CDR3 region: CASSLEGTYTEAFF. The CDR3 DNA reads as TGCGCCAGCAGCTTGGAGGGGACCTACACTGAAGCTTTCTTT. Variable domain in full (rest from reference TRBV5-1 and TRBJ1-1): KAGVTQTPRYLIKTRGQQVTLSCSPISGHRSVSWYQQTPGQGLQFLFEYFSETQRNKGNFPGRFSGRQFSNSRSEMNVSTLELGDSALYLCASSLEGTYTEAFFGQGTRLTVV.

This clonotype has only a few counts. Here the CDR3 DNA reads TGTGCCAGCAGTCCAGATTGGACTCTTCTAGCCAAAAACATTCAGTACTTC. Its translation is CASSPDWTLLAKNIQYF. The chain is built from TRBV12-3 or TRBV12-4 and TRBJ2-4; D possibly corresponds to TRBD2 (5 bases). V was trimmed by 5 bases and J by 0 bases, leaving 17 bases between them. The CDR3 extends over 17 amino acids.

This clonotype was counted a few times. The CDR3 DNA reads TGCAGTGCTTCACAAGGGACAGGGGGCCTTAATCAGCCCCAGCATTTT. It encodes CSASQGTGGLNQPQHF. The chain couples TRBV20-1 to TRBJ1-5, with TRBD1 identical over 12 bases. Germline CDR1 DFQATT, CDR2 SNEGSKA (reference sequence). The CDR3 is 16 residues long. V dropped 5 bases and J dropped 4; count of bases not matched to a gene: 9.

This chain uses TRBV20-1 with TRBJ2-7; the D gene could be TRBD1 or TRBD2 (5 bases each). Germline CDR1 DFQATT, CDR2 SNEGSKA (reference sequence). Trimming shortened V by 6 bases and J by 5 bases, and 20 bases separated the two germline ends. The CDR3 length is 14 residues. The CDR3 sequence is CSATLSRGSDEQYF. CDR3 nucleotides: TGCAGTGCCACCCTTTCGAGGGGTAGCGACGAGCAGTACTTC.

This sequence joins TRBV3-1 and TRBJ1-1, with D possibly being TRBD1 (6 bases). CDR1 and CDR2 (germline): LGHDT, YNNKEL (reference sequence). The CDR3 is made up of 13 amino acids. Trimming left V 0 bases short and J 6 bases short, with 8 bases between. This CDR3 reads CASSQDGGPEAFF. The CDR3 DNA is TGTGCCAGCAGCCAAGACGGGGGCCCTGAAGCTTTCTTT.

This clonotype was observed at least ten times. The V call is TRBV5-1, the J call TRBJ1-2, with a weak D call TRBD1 (5 bases). The CDR3 contains 16 residues. CDR1 is SGHRS and CDR2 is YFSETQ in the germline V gene. The germline V and J ends were trimmed by 0 bases and 4 bases, with 16 bases remaining between them. The DNA of the CDR3 is TGCGCCAGCAGCTTGGGACAGCTCCCCGGGGGCTATGGCTACACCTTC. Translating gives CASSLGQLPGGYGYTF. Together with reference TRBV5-1 and TRBJ1-2, the CDR3 gives the full variable domain: KAGVTQTPRYLIKTRGQQVTLSCSPISGHRSVSWYQQTPGQGLQFLFEYFSETQRNKGNFPGRFSGRQFSNSRSEMNVSTLELGDSALYLCASSLGQLPGGYGYTFGSGTRLTVV.

This chain uses TRBV20-1 with TRBJ2-1; D is unresolved. The length of the CDR3 is 13 residues. CDR1 DFQATT and CDR2 SNEGSKA come from the germline V gene (reference sequence). Trimming took 6 bases from V and 8 from J, leaving 17 bases between them. Here the CDR3 reads CSAQSRSLDEQFF. Here the CDR3 DNA reads TGCAGTGCCCAAAGCAGGAGTTTGGATGAGCAGTTCTTC.

The chain has TRBV28 and TRBJ1-1, with D unresolved. This CDR3 region has 11 residues. The V end lost 6 bases, the J end lost 9 bases, and 11 bases lay between the germline ends. Germline-derived CDR1 and CDR2 are MDHEN and SYDVKM. CDR3 protein: CASSSTTKAFF. The CDR3 bases are TGTGCCAGCAGCAGTACAACGAAAGCTTTCTTT. The variable domain in full, with the rest retrieved from reference TRBV28 and TRBJ1-1, is DVKVTQSSRYLVKRTGEKVFLECVQDMDHENMFWYRQDPGLGLRLIYFSYDVKMKEKGDIPEGYSVSREKKERFSLILESASTNQTSMYLCASSSTTKAFFGQGTRLTVV.